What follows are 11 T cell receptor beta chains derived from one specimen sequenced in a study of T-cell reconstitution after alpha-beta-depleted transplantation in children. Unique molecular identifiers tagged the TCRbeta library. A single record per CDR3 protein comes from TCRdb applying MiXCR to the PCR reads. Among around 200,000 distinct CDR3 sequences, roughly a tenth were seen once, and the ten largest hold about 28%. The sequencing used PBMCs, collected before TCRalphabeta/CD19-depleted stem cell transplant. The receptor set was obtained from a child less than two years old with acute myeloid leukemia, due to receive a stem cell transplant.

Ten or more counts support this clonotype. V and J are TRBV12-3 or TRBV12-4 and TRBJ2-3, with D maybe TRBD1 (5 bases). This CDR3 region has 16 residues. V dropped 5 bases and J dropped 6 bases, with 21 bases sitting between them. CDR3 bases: TGTGCCAGCAGTCTCCTTTTAGGGGCATCAGGCGATACGCAGTATTTT. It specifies CASSLLLGASGDTQYF.

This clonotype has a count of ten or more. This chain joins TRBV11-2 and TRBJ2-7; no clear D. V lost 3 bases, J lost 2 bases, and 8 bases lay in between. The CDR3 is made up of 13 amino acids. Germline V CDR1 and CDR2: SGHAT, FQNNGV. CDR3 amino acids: CASSLYATYEQYF. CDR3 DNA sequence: TGTGCCAGCAGCTTGTACGCCACCTACGAGCAGTACTTC.

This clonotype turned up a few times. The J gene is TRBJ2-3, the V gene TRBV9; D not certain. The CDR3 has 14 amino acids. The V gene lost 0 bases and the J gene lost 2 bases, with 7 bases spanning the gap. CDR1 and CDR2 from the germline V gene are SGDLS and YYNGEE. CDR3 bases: TGTGCCAGCAGCGTAGCACTCCCCACAGATACGCAGTATTTT. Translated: CASSVALPTDTQYF.

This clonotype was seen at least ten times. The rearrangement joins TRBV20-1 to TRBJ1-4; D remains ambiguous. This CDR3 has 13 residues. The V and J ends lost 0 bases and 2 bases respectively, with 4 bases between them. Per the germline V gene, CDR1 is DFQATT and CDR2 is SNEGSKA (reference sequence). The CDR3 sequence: CSARDGTNEKLFF. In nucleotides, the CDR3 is TGCAGTGCTAGAGATGGGACTAATGAAAAACTGTTTTTT.

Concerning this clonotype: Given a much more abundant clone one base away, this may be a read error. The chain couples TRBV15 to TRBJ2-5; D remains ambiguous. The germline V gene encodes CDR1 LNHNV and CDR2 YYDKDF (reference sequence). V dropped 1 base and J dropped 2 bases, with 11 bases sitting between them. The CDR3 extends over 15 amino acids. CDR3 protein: CATSRVTLIQETQYF. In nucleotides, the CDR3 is TGTGCCACCAGCAGAGTAACTCTTATTCAAGAGACCCAGTACTTC.

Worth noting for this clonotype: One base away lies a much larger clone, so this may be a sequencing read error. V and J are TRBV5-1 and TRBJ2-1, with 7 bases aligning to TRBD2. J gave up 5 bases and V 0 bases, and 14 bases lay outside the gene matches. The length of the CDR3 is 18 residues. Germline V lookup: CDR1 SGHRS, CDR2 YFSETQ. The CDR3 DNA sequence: TGCGCCAGCAGCTTGGCCCGTGGACTAGTGGGAGTCGACAATGAGCAGTTCTTC. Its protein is CASSLARGLVGVDNEQFF.

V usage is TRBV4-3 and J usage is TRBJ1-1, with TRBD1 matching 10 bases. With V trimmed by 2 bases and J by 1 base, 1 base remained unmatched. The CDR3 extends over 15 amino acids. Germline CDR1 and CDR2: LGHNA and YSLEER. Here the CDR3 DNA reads TGCGCCAGCAGCCAAAGACAGGGGGCGAACACTGAAGCTTTCTTT. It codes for CASSQRQGANTEAFF.

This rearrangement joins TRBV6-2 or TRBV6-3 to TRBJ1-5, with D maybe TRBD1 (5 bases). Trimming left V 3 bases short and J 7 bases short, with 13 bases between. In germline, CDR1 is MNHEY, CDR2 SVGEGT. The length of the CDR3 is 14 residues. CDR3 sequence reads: CASSYLGVRQPQHF. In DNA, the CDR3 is TGTGCCAGCAGTTATCTGGGGGTTAGACAGCCCCAGCATTTT.

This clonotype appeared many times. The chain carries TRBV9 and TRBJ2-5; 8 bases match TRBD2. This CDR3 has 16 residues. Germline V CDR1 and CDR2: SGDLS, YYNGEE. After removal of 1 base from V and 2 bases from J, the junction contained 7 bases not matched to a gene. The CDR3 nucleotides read TGTGCCAGCAGCGTAACCGGGAGGGCCCTTCAAGAGACCCAGTACTTC. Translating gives CASSVTGRALQETQYF.

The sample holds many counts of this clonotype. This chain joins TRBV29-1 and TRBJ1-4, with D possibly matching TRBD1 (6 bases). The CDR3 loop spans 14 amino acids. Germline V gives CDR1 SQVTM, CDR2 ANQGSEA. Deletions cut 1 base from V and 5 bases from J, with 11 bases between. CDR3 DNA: TGCAGCGTTGAAGGAACAGGGTCGAATGAAAAACTGTTTTTT. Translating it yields CSVEGTGSNEKLFF.

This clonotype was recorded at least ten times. CDR3 in DNA: TGCAGTGCTAAATCCCTGGCGGGACCTGGCTACTTCTTC. Translating it yields CSAKSLAGPGYFF. This chain uses TRBV20-1 with TRBJ2-1, with D perhaps matching TRBD2 (6 bases). Germline loops: CDR1 DFQATT, CDR2 SNEGSKA (reference sequence). The CDR3 extends over 13 amino acids. Trimming removed 4 bases at V and 16 bases at J, with 23 bases between.